This is a list of T cell receptor beta chains from one sample in a study of blood T cell repertoires in COVID-19. Using immunoSEQ multiplex PCR, the repertoire was profiled, and TCRdb retains in-frame clones only, with some absent. The data contain some 200,000 clones, about four fifths of them seen just once; the ten biggest clones take up approximately 4.8%. The sequencing input was PBMCs or T cells enriched from blood (not recorded which). The receptors derive from a woman aged 50 to 60 who had been exposed to COVID-19. CDR3s include the opening cysteine and the closing phenylalanine or tryptophan. Each record gives: J gene, D gene, V gene, clone size, CDR3 DNA, CDR3 protein. A D gene is named only where the DNA matches it firmly. Clone size appears in some rows only: once, few, many, or a class for an expanded clone.

TRBJ2-2 | TRBD2 | TRBV7-2 | - | TGTGCCAGCAGCTCTTTAAAGCGGGGGGCGAACACCGGGGAGCTGTTTTTT | CASSSLKRGANTGELFF
TRBJ2-7 | - | TRBV3-1/TRBV3-2 | - | TGTGCCAGCAGCCTCCGGGGGACAGACTCCTACGAGCAGTACTTC | CASSLRGTDSYEQYF
TRBJ1-5 | TRBD1 | TRBV5-6 | few | TGTGCCAGCAGCTCGGGACAGCAAGGGGATCAGCCCCAGCATTTT | CASSSGQQGDQPQHF
TRBJ1-5 | - | TRBV6-5 | - | TGTGCCAGCAGTTACTCCCTGGCATCCAATCAGCCCCAGCATTTT | CASSYSLASNQPQHF
TRBJ1-5 | - | TRBV10-3 | - | TGTGCCATCAGTGAGTATGGGGGCTCGACTTTTAAAAGCAATCAGCCCCAGCATTTT | CAISEYGGSTFKSNQPQHF
TRBJ1-2 | - | TRBV6-5 | - | TGTGCCAGCACACAGCCGCCTAACTATGGCTACACCTTC | CASTQPPNYGYTF
TRBJ1-5 | TRBD1 | TRBV15 | - | TGTGCCACCAGCAGAGGCATCGGGACAGGGACAAATCAGCCCCAGCATTTT | CATSRGIGTGTNQPQHF
TRBJ2-3 | - | TRBV4-3 | - | TGCGCCAGCAGCCAAGAGAGGGCTACAGATACGCAGTATTTT | CASSQERATDTQYF
TRBJ1-2 | - | TRBV3-1/TRBV3-2 | - | TGTGCCAGCAGCCAAGATCTCGCGCTTCCCGCGGGCTACACCTTC | CASSQDLALPAGYTF
TRBJ2-2 | TRBD2 | TRBV10-1 | - | TGCGCCAGCCGACGGGCTAGCGGGGGCGGGGAGCTGTTTTTT | CASRRASGGGELFF
TRBJ1-1 | - | TRBV7-6 | once | TGTGCCAGCAGCTCCTCGACTGAAGCTTTCTTT | CASSSSTEAFF
TRBJ1-4 | TRBD1 | TRBV7-8 | - | TGTGCCAGCAGCTTAGTTAGGGACAGCGTAGAAAAACTGTTTTTT | CASSLVRDSVEKLFF
TRBJ1-2 | TRBD1 | TRBV6-5 | - | TGTGCCAGCAGTTACCGGACAGGGTATGGGGGCTACACCTTC | CASSYRTGYGGYTF
TRBJ1-6 | TRBD1 | TRBV3-1/TRBV3-2 | - | TGTGCCAGCAGCCAAGGGACAGGGGACAATTCACCCCTCCACTTT | CASSQGTGDNSPLHF
TRBJ1-1 | TRBD1 | TRBV10-3 | - | TGTGCCATCAGTGAGTCAGGGGGCCTGAACACTGAAGCTTTCTTT | CAISESGGLNTEAFF
TRBJ2-7 | - | TRBV3-1/TRBV3-2 | - | TGTGCCAGCAGCCAAGTTGAGGCGACGGCCAAACGGTACTTC | CASSQVEATAKRYF
TRBJ1-3 | - | TRBV2 | - | TGTGCCAGCAGTGAAGCGCTTCTGAGAGGAAACACCATATATTTT | CASSEALLRGNTIYF
TRBJ1-4 | - | TRBV5-1 | - | TGCGCCAGCAGCTCCACAGGATGGGATAATGAAAAACTGTTTTTT | CASSSTGWDNEKLFF
TRBJ2-7 | - | TRBV27 | - | TGTGCCAGCAGTTCCCGCGGTGGGTCCAACGAGCAGTACTTC | CASSSRGGSNEQYF
TRBJ2-1 | TRBD2 | TRBV18 | - | TGTGCCAGCTCACCGGGACTAGCGGGGCGCAATGAGCAGTTCTTC | CASSPGLAGRNEQFF
TRBJ2-7 | - | TRBV7-9 | - | TGTGCCAGCAGCCCCCCCGGCAGGGGACCCTACGAGCAGTACTTC | CASSPPGRGPYEQYF
TRBJ2-7 | - | TRBV5-6 | - | TGTGCCAGCAGCTTGGGCGGGGAGGAAAACTTAGACGAGCAGTACTTC | CASSLGGEENLDEQYF
TRBJ2-7 | TRBD1 | TRBV15 | - | TGTGCCACCAGCAGAGAGGAGTCGGGACAGAACTCCTACGAGCAGTACTTC | CATSREESGQNSYEQYF
TRBJ1-2 | - | TRBV25-1 | few | TGTGCCAGCAGTGAGGCCGGGGAGTATGGCTACACCTTC | CASSEAGEYGYTF
TRBJ2-1 | TRBD2 | TRBV19 | - | TGTGCCAGTAGCCGAGCGGGGGGGCCAAACAATGAGCAGTTCTTC | CASSRAGGPNNEQFF
TRBJ1-4 | - | TRBV6-2/TRBV6-3 | - | TGTGCCAGCAGTCCGATAGGGGGAACAGATGAAAAACTGTTTTTT | CASSPIGGTDEKLFF
TRBJ2-1 | - | TRBV30 | - | TGTGCCTGGACCGGCTACAATGAGCAGTTCTTC | CAWTGYNEQFF
TRBJ2-5 | - | TRBV7-6 | - | TGTGCCAGCAGCTTGGCACAAGAGACCCAGTACTTC | CASSLAQETQYF
TRBJ2-2 | - | TRBV7-6 | - | TGTGCCAGCAGCTTTGACAGGTCGGACACCGGGGAGCTGTTTTTT | CASSFDRSDTGELFF
TRBJ2-5 | - | TRBV10-1 | - | TGCGCCAGCAGTGAGTCGGCCGAGAGGGAGACCCAGTACTTC | CASSESAERETQYF
TRBJ1-2 | TRBD1 | TRBV28 | once | TGTGCCAGCAGTTTGGCACAGGGGGCGAGAGGCTACACCTTC | CASSLAQGARGYTF
TRBJ1-2 | - | TRBV7-2 | - | TGTGCCAGCAGCTGGGACGGGGGGGGGCGGTATGGCTACACCTTC | CASSWDGGGRYGYTF
TRBJ1-1 | - | TRBV29-1 | - | TGCAGCGTTGCTTTTCAGGGGTCCAAGTTGGAAGCTTTCTTT | CSVAFQGSKLEAFF
TRBJ2-2 | - | TRBV7-2 | - | TGTGCCAGCAGCCTTTACTTGCTAACCGGGGAGCTGTTTTTT | CASSLYLLTGELFF
TRBJ2-3 | - | TRBV7-6 | once | TGTGCCAGCAGCGCCATGGTAGCAGATACGCAGTATTTT | CASSAMVADTQYF
TRBJ2-2 | TRBD1 | TRBV11-2 | - | TGTGCCAGCAGCCTAGCCTGGGGACAGGGGAAGAACACCGGGGAGCTGTTTTTT | CASSLAWGQGKNTGELFF
TRBJ1-1 | TRBD1 | TRBV5-1 | few | TGCGCCAGCAGCGAAACCGGGACAGGGGTCACTGAAGCTTTCTTT | CASSETGTGVTEAFF
TRBJ2-1 | TRBD2 | TRBV5-8 | - | TGTGCCAGCAGCACGGGACTACTCCCCAGTGGTGAGCAGTTCTTC | CASSTGLLPSGEQFF
TRBJ1-6 | - | TRBV18 | - | TGTGCCAGCTCACCAGGGGGCGAGACACCCCTCCACTTT | CASSPGGETPLHF
TRBJ1-3 | TRBD1 | TRBV5-1 | - | TGCGCCAGCAGCTTGGCAGGACAGGGATTCTCTGGAAACACCATATATTTT | CASSLAGQGFSGNTIYF
TRBJ2-2 | TRBD2 | TRBV29-1 | - | TGCAGCGTTGGGGAGGGGTTCGACACCGGGGAGCTGTTTTTT | CSVGEGFDTGELFF
TRBJ2-3 | TRBD2 | TRBV5-6 | - | TGTGCCAGCAGCCCTAGCGGTGTCGCGCAGTATTTT | CASSPSGVAQYF
TRBJ1-6 | TRBD1 | TRBV5-1 | - | TGCGCCAGCAGCCCGGGACAGAAGAATTCACCCCTCCACTTT | CASSPGQKNSPLHF
TRBJ2-1 | - | TRBV3-1/TRBV3-2 | - | TGTGCCACTGCGGTGAACGCCTACAATGAGCAGTTCTTC | CATAVNAYNEQFF
TRBJ1-2 | TRBD1 | TRBV3-1/TRBV3-2 | once | TGTGCCAGCAGCCGGGAGACAGGGGGTGGCTACACCTTC | CASSRETGGGYTF
TRBJ1-3 | - | TRBV14 | - | TGTGCCAGCAGCCAAGATACAGTTGTATATTTT | CASSQDTVVYF
TRBJ1-1 | TRBD1 | TRBV6-5 | - | TGTGCCAGCAGTTACGCCAGAGGACAGGTGAACACTGAAGCTTTCTTT | CASSYARGQVNTEAFF
TRBJ1-2 | - | TRBV19 | - | TGTGCCAGTAGGTACCTCGGGCGGGACTATGGCTACACCTTC | CASRYLGRDYGYTF